The 29 T cell receptor beta chains below come from one sample, sequenced in a study of blood T cell repertoires in COVID-19. Assay used: immunoSEQ multiplex PCR; TCRdb lists only in-frame clones, some missing. Of some 260,000 clones listed, roughly 90% are singletons. The sample was peripheral blood. These receptors all come from a human donor in a cohort sampled during active COVID-19.

This sequence joins TRBV19 and TRBJ1-2, with D tentatively TRBD1 (5 bases). Germline lookup yields CDR1 LNHDA and CDR2 SQIVND (reference sequence). Trimming took 6 bases from V and 6 from J, leaving 14 bases between them. The CDR3 covers 13 residues. The CDR3 protein is CASRNTGPHGYTF. The DNA for the CDR3 is TGTGCCAGTAGGAATACAGGTCCCCATGGCTACACCTTC.

J is TRBJ2-7 and V is TRBV5-1; D possibly corresponds to TRBD2 (6 bases). Trimming left V 0 bases short and J 6 bases short, with 19 bases between. The germline CDR1 and CDR2 sequences are SGHRS and YFSETQ. The length of the CDR3 is 16 residues. CDR3 bases: TGCGCCAGCAGCTTGGCGGGAGTAAGACCAGAGGGCGAGCAGTACTTC. Its protein is CASSLAGVRPEGEQYF.

This clone was picked up one time. The J gene is TRBJ2-1, the V gene TRBV5-1, with 14 positions matching TRBD2. Germline-derived CDR1 and CDR2 are SGHRS and YFSETQ. The ends lost 4 bases at V and 9 bases at J; junction bases unmatched: 9. This CDR3 contains 16 residues. DNA of the CDR3: TGCGCCAGCAGCGATTGGACTAGCGGGGGGATAAGTGAGCAGTTCTTC. As protein: CASSDWTSGGISEQFF.

Remarks on this clone: Compared with germline, one end of the junction differs, possibly owing to a read error. The V gene is TRBV9, the J gene TRBJ1-2, with D possibly TRBD1 on 5 matching bases. The CDR3 is 12 residues long. The germline CDR1 and CDR2 sequences are SGDLS and YYNGEE. CDR3 bases: TGTGCCAGCAGCGTAGGGGGCGGAGTCTCCGACTTC. Amino acid sequence: CASSVGGGVSDF.

This chain connects TRBV9 to TRBJ2-1; D possibly corresponds to TRBD2 (5 bases). This CDR3 has 13 residues. The germline CDR1 and CDR2 sequences are SGDLS and YYNGEE. V lost 3 bases, J lost 8 bases, and 12 bases lay in between. In nucleotides, the CDR3 is TGTGCCAGCAGCGCTAGCCCAGAGGATGAGCAGTTCTTC. It is translated as CASSASPEDEQFF.

This clone was observed a single time. The chain links TRBV19 to TRBJ1-1; 10 bases agree with TRBD1. Per germline, CDR1 LNHDA and CDR2 SQIVND (reference sequence). The CDR3 extends over 17 amino acids. Germline trimming cut 4 bases from V and 2 bases from J; bases unmatched to any gene: 10. The CDR3 sequence: CASSTYRDRGRNTEAFF. CDR3 DNA: TGTGCCAGTAGTACCTACCGGGACAGGGGCAGAAACACTGAAGCTTTCTTT.

The rearrangement links TRBV30 to TRBJ1-1; D not certain. Trimming left V 7 bases short and J 0 bases short, with 9 bases between. The CDR3 has 12 amino acids. Germline lookup yields CDR1 GTSNPN and CDR2 SVGIG (reference sequence). The CDR3 bases are TGTGCCTTTAGAGTCATGAACACTGAAGCTTTCTTT. Amino acid sequence: CAFRVMNTEAFF.

V usage is TRBV11-2 and J usage is TRBJ1-2, with D maybe TRBD1 (5 bases). Germline V gene data show CDR1 as SGHAT and CDR2 as FQNNGV. The CDR3 covers 15 residues. V was cut by 4 bases and J by 2 bases, with 14 bases left in between. CDR3 sequence: CASSSPDIMNYGYTF. DNA of the CDR3: TGTGCCAGCAGCTCACCGGACATTATGAACTATGGCTACACCTTC.

A word on this clone: Distinct nucleotide sequences in the sample also encode this CDR3. The chain combines TRBV18 with TRBJ1-2; 10 bases fit TRBD1. The CDR3 totals 15 residues. V lost 2 bases, J lost 0 bases, and 0 bases stayed unmatched. Germline loops: CDR1 KGHSH, CDR2 LQKENI. The CDR3 sequence: CASSPGQGANYGYTF. The DNA of the CDR3 is TGTGCCAGCTCACCAGGACAGGGGGCTAACTATGGCTACACCTTC.

The table lists this clone with a count of one. This rearrangement joins TRBV6-5 to TRBJ1-1; D not certain. The CDR3 length is 12 residues. Trimming took off 4 bases at V and 7 bases at J, with 10 bases between the two ends. Germline V lookup: CDR1 MNHEY, CDR2 SVGAGI. This chain's CDR3 is CASSFIGGEAFF. DNA of the CDR3: TGTGCCAGCAGTTTTATCGGCGGTGAAGCTTTCTTT.

V and J are TRBV15 and TRBJ1-5, with D unclear. The CDR3 contains 13 residues. V lost 5 bases and J lost 4, with 9 bases in between. The germline V gene encodes CDR1 LNHNV and CDR2 YYDKDF (reference sequence). The CDR3 DNA follows: TGTGCCACCAGCTCCCAGGCTAATCAGCCCCAGCATTTT. It is translated as CATSSQANQPQHF.

The rearrangement links TRBV7-8 to TRBJ2-7, with D hard to call. Germline V CDR1 and CDR2: SGHVS, FQNEAQ. Deletions cut 5 bases from V and 3 bases from J, with 14 bases between. This CDR3 has 14 residues. The CDR3 DNA reads as TGTGCCAGCAGCCTCGCTTCGAGAGACTACGAGCAGTACTTC. This encodes CASSLASRDYEQYF.

As for this clone: Additional DNA sequences in this sample encode the identical CDR3. This sequence joins TRBV19 and TRBJ1-1; D not resolved. Trimming cost V 3 bases and J 1 base, with 6 bases left between them. This CDR3 comprises 13 residues. The germline gives CDR1 LNHDA, CDR2 SQIVND (reference sequence). The CDR3 here is CASSIPQNTEAFF. In DNA form, the CDR3 reads TGTGCCAGTAGTATTCCCCAGAACACTGAAGCTTTCTTT.

A few counts support this clone. In the same sample, other DNA sequences code for this CDR3. The V call is TRBV9, the J call TRBJ2-5; D not resolved. Trimming pared 0 bases from V and 1 base from J, leaving 7 bases between. This CDR3 has 14 residues. CDR1 is SGDLS, CDR2 YYNGEE, per germline. CDR3 sequence: CASSVVPSQETQYF. The DNA of the CDR3 is TGTGCCAGCAGCGTAGTACCTAGCCAAGAGACCCAGTACTTC.

This clone was detected only once. The chain combines TRBV24-1 with TRBJ2-1; a weak D match, TRBD2 (6 bases). V lost 5 bases and J 3 bases, leaving 7 bases between the germline ends. The CDR3 runs 13 residues. In germline, CDR1 is KGHDR, CDR2 SFDVKD. The CDR3 protein is CATSAGVYNEQFF. CDR3 coding DNA: TGTGCCACCAGTGCGGGGGTCTACAATGAGCAGTTCTTC.

The chain is built from TRBV9 and TRBJ2-7, with D tentatively TRBD1 (7 bases). CDR3 size: 14 residues. Germline values: CDR1 SGDLS, CDR2 YYNGEE. The V gene lost 0 bases and the J gene lost 4 bases, with 11 bases spanning the gap. The CDR3 spells CASSVESGGYEQYF. DNA for the CDR3: TGTGCCAGCAGCGTAGAATCAGGGGGGTACGAGCAGTACTTC.

This sequence joins TRBV19 and TRBJ2-3; 7 bases agree with TRBD2. From germline, CDR1 is LNHDA and CDR2 SQIVND (reference sequence). This CDR3 contains 15 residues. V was pared by 4 bases and J by 0 bases, with 4 bases of the junction left unmatched. CDR3 DNA: TGTGCCAGTAGTAAAGGCGGGGGTAGCACAGATACGCAGTATTTT. This encodes CASSKGGGSTDTQYF.

V is TRBV9 and J is TRBJ1-6; maybe TRBD1 (6 bases). Germline V gives CDR1 SGDLS, CDR2 YYNGEE. The CDR3 has 17 residues. The germline V and J ends were trimmed by 4 bases and 7 bases, with 21 bases remaining between them. CDR3 in DNA: TGTGCCAGCAGCCCGACGGGGGGGCATTTGTGGAATTCACCCCTCCACTTT. Translation: CASSPTGGHLWNSPLHF.

This rearrangement joins TRBV5-4 to TRBJ2-7; a weak D match, TRBD2 (6 bases). This CDR3 region has 14 residues. Looked up from germline, CDR1 is SGHNT and CDR2 is YYREEE (reference sequence). Trimming stripped 4 bases from V and 5 bases from J, with 16 bases between. The CDR3 protein is CASSPEGLRDEQYF. The CDR3 DNA sequence: TGTGCCAGCAGCCCGGAGGGCCTTAGGGACGAGCAGTACTTC.

The rearrangement uses TRBV6-6 and TRBJ1-1; 7 nucleotides line up with TRBD1. The CDR3 runs 12 residues. CDR1 is MNHNY and CDR2 is SVGAGI in the germline V gene (reference sequence). The V segment lost 5 bases and the J segment 5 bases; nucleotides outside the gene matches: 2. The CDR3 DNA follows: TGTGCCAGCAGTCTACAGGGGACTGAAGCTTTCTTT. Translated, it gives CASSLQGTEAFF.

The rearrangement joins TRBV19 to TRBJ1-1; D is unresolved. Germline V CDR1 and CDR2: LNHDA, SQIVND (reference sequence). The CDR3 loop spans 13 amino acids. V lost 1 base to trimming and J lost 4 bases, with 7 bases between them. In DNA form, the CDR3 reads TGTGCCAGTAGTATAGTCCCAGGCACTGAAGCTTTCTTT. It yields the protein CASSIVPGTEAFF.

The rearrangement joins TRBV11-2 to TRBJ2-7, with 7 bases identical to TRBD1. The germline CDR1 and CDR2 sequences are SGHAT and FQNNGV. This CDR3 spans 14 amino acids. Trimming at V came to 3 bases and at J to 5 bases, leaving 7 bases not matched to a gene. As DNA, the CDR3 is TGTGCCAGCAGCTTCTACAAGGGGGCAGACGAGCAGTACTTC. It codes for CASSFYKGADEQYF.

This chain uses TRBV4-2 with TRBJ2-7; D is possibly TRBD2 (6 bases). In germline, CDR1 is LGHNA, CDR2 YNFKEQ. The CDR3 loop spans 19 amino acids. The ends were cut back, 2 bases at V and 2 bases at J, with 25 bases in the middle. CDR3 loop: CASSQPTSPSHRDPYEQYF. The CDR3 nucleotides are TGTGCCAGCAGCCAACCTACTAGCCCATCCCATCGGGACCCCTACGAGCAGTACTTC.

V usage is TRBV6-2 or TRBV6-3 and J usage is TRBJ1-1; 7 bases agree with TRBD1. The CDR3 has 15 residues. The V gene's germline CDR1 is MNHEY and CDR2 SVGEGT. V gave up 5 bases and J gave up 5 bases; unmatched junction bases: 11. CDR3 nucleotide sequence: TGTGCCAGCAGTCGGGGACAGCCAATTAGGACTGAAGCTTTCTTT. Translated, it gives CASSRGQPIRTEAFF.

The V and J genes are TRBV21-1 and TRBJ2-7; the table gives TRBD2 as D, unverified against the DNA. TRBV21-1 is a recognized pseudogene. The CDR3 contains 15 residues. DNA of the CDR3: TGTGCCAGGAGTCTCGGGCGGGAGGGGACGTACGAGCAGTACTTC. Protein sequence: CARSLGREGTYEQYF.

The genes are TRBV7-8 and TRBJ2-4; D is uncertain. V lost 5 bases and J lost 6, with 11 bases in between. The CDR3 runs 13 residues. Germline V gene lookup returns CDR1 SGHVS and CDR2 FQNEAQ. CDR3 in DNA: TGTGCCAGCAGCAGCACAGTGGGAAACATTCAGTACTTC. This codes for CASSSTVGNIQYF.

The chain combines TRBV6-5 with TRBJ2-3, with TRBD2 identical over 10 bases. Germline V gene sequence: CDR1 MNHEY, CDR2 SVGAGI. With 4 bases clipped from V and 0 bases from J, the junction kept 4 bases outside the gene matches. CDR3 size: 16 residues. The CDR3 region has the DNA TGTGCCAGCAGTTTGGGAGCGGGGGGGAGCACAGATACGCAGTATTTT. It yields the protein CASSLGAGGSTDTQYF.

V is TRBV21-1 and J is TRBJ1-6. TRBV21-1 is designated a pseudogene. The CDR3 has 14 residues. The CDR3 loop reads CASSKLSGSSPLHF. Written as DNA, the CDR3 is TGTGCCAGCAGCAAATTGTCCGGGAGTTCACCCCTCCACTTT.

The V and J genes are TRBV6-6 and TRBJ1-1; 7 positions match TRBD1. The CDR3 is made up of 13 amino acids. With 8 bases clipped from V and 1 base from J, the junction kept 4 bases outside the gene matches. Germline-derived CDR1 and CDR2 are MNHNY and SVGAGI (reference sequence). As DNA, the CDR3 is TGTGCCAGCCGCCAGGGGGGGAACACTGAAGCTTTCTTT. Protein product: CASRQGGNTEAFF.